This T cell receptor beta chain was obtained from a study of shared clonotypes between healthy human individuals. Unsorted PBMC DNA went through sequencing on ten immunoSEQ deep assay plates. Profiled with immunoSEQ multiplex PCR; TCRdb holds only in-frame clones, not every one. The sample yields about half a million clones, roughly 80% seen once. Trimming pared 5 bases from V and 8 bases from J, leaving 13 bases between. The CDR3 sequence is 13 residues long. Looked up from germline, CDR1 is SGHTA and CDR2 is FQGTGA. The receptor was derived from a middle-aged woman in good health. Some clones in this sample may be carry-over from other donors' samples. This chain connects TRBV7-3 to TRBJ1-5; D possibly corresponds to TRBD1 (6 bases). The sample consisted of PBMCs. The DNA for the CDR3 is TGTGCCAGCAGCCTCGGACAGTTTGAGCCCCAGCATTTT. Encoded protein: CASSLGQFEPQHF.